This is a list of T cell receptor beta chains from one sample in a study of human T cells and chemical hapten exposure. TCRdb used MiXCR to reprocess the RACE reads, holding one entry per CDR3 protein. This table has roughly 84,000 distinct CDR3 sequences, 10% to 11% appearing once. Sequences were derived from whole blood, sampled in connection with sensitization to the hapten diphenylcyclopropenone (DPC). The source of these receptors is a woman aged 50 to 60 with alopecia areata. Some clones in this sample may be carry-over from other donors' samples. Each CDR3 is given without its conserved first and last residue.

CDR3 protein: ASSPLTGTTYNEQF
V gene: TRBV18

CDR3 protein: SVGLTGDYGYT
V gene: TRBV29-1

CDR3 protein: ASSSGLGVQETQY
V gene: TRBV7-2

CDR3 protein: SVESPAVEGNEQY
V gene: TRBV29-1

CDR3 protein: ASSPSAGGSGYT
V gene: TRBV18

CDR3 protein: ASSFSSENIQY
V gene: TRBV12-3/TRBV12-4

CDR3 protein: ASSHREGGSKIYEQY
V gene: TRBV7-2

CDR3 protein: STMREETQY
V gene: TRBV29-1

CDR3 protein: ASSFASIEAF
V gene: TRBV6-6

CDR3 protein: ASRRQGQAGQPQH
V gene: TRBV19

CDR3 protein: SAPPGEATNEKLF
V gene: TRBV20-1

CDR3 protein: ASSFGLAGVRNEQF
V gene: TRBV5-1

CDR3 protein: ASSQMEGQPQH
V gene: TRBV5-5

CDR3 protein: ASSQDIVAGNSQY
V gene: TRBV4-3

CDR3 protein: ASSLLQGGTEAF
V gene: TRBV28

CDR3 protein: ASSDSNRGTYEQF
V gene: TRBV25-1

CDR3 protein: ASSLGTGWYEQY
V gene: TRBV4-2

CDR3 protein: SVSGDRGFAYEQY
V gene: TRBV29-1

CDR3 protein: ASSPWPQRGYT
V gene: TRBV6-6

CDR3 protein: SPRDPQETQY
V gene: TRBV20-1

CDR3 protein: ASSSNRGREKLF
V gene: TRBV12-3/TRBV12-4

CDR3 protein: SAGGQGDHNEQF
V gene: TRBV20-1

CDR3 protein: ASSALLGQPQH
V gene: TRBV9

CDR3 protein: ASSQRTQETQY
V gene: TRBV14

CDR3 protein: ASSGVGGQGRETQY
V gene: TRBV6-1

CDR3 protein: ASSALDRGSGGYT
V gene: TRBV5-5

CDR3 protein: ASSLAEGSYNEQF
V gene: TRBV7-8

CDR3 protein: ASSLRWSGSRHRNQPQH
V gene: TRBV7-8

CDR3 protein: ASSPKEITGSDEQY
V gene: TRBV4-1

CDR3 protein: ASNSEGFGQPQH
V gene: TRBV7-2

CDR3 protein: ASSFGTARRGAKNIQY
V gene: TRBV7-2

CDR3 protein: ASSQDQTGSKQETQY
V gene: TRBV4-2

CDR3 protein: ASSQGPGLSYNEQF
V gene: TRBV4-2

CDR3 protein: ASSALSGRLDTQY
V gene: TRBV9

CDR3 protein: ASRTQGAANEKLF
V gene: TRBV27

CDR3 protein: ASSPGTGAAKNIQY
V gene: TRBV28

CDR3 protein: ASSPGQGNEQF
V gene: TRBV18

CDR3 protein: ASSLNGALTDTQY
V gene: TRBV28

CDR3 protein: ASSPGTGETGELF
V gene: TRBV10-1

CDR3 protein: ASSPWGQGQPQH
V gene: TRBV18

CDR3 protein: ASSQPGQGRNEQY
V gene: TRBV4-1

CDR3 protein: ASSPTGGGRGETQY
V gene: TRBV7-9